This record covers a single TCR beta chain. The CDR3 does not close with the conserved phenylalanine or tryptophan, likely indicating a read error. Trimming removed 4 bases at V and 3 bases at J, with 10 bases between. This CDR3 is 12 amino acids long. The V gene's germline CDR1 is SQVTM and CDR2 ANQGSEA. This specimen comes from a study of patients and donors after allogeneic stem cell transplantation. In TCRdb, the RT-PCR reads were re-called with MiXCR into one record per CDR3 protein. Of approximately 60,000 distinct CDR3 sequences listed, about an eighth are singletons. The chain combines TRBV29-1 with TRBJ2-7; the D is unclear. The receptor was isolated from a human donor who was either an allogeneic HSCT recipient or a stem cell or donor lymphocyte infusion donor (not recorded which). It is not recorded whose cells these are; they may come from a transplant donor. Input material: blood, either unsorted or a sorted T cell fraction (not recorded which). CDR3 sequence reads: CSVASGDYEQYY. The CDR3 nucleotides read TGCAGCGTTGCTAGTGGGGACTACGAGCAGTACTAC.